This T cell receptor (beta chain) appears in the sequencing data of a study of cytomegalovirus exposure and HLA in healthy donors. Points on this clone: Its cognate antigen is unknown.

Germline assignment: CDR1 LGHNA and CDR2 YNFKEQ. V lost 0 bases to trimming and J lost 2 bases, with 8 bases between them. The length of the CDR3 is 15 residues. Whole-study results and caveats: A previous analysis found most TCR beta V segments productive roughly 90% or roughly 30% of the time. The authors listed 164 TCR beta chains as cytomegalovirus-associated.

60 Vbeta and 13 Jbeta primers were used in PCR. In the authors' methods: Later reanalysis found around 84 million unique TCR beta chains, approximately 11 million of them shared. Assay: immunoSEQ multiplex PCR; the TCRdb copy retains only in-frame clones and omits some. The V and J calls and clone size come from that table; D and trimming were worked out from the DNA. This repertoire includes some 130,000 clones. Source material: PBMCs. The TCR originated in a woman in her thirties or forties in good health and CMV-seropositive. The rearrangement links TRBV4-2 to TRBJ2-4, with D possibly TRBD1 on 5 matching bases. This chain's CDR3 is CASSQDKGTKNIQYF. CDR3 nucleotide sequence: TGTGCCAGCAGCCAAGATAAGGGGACCAAAAACATTCAGTACTTC.